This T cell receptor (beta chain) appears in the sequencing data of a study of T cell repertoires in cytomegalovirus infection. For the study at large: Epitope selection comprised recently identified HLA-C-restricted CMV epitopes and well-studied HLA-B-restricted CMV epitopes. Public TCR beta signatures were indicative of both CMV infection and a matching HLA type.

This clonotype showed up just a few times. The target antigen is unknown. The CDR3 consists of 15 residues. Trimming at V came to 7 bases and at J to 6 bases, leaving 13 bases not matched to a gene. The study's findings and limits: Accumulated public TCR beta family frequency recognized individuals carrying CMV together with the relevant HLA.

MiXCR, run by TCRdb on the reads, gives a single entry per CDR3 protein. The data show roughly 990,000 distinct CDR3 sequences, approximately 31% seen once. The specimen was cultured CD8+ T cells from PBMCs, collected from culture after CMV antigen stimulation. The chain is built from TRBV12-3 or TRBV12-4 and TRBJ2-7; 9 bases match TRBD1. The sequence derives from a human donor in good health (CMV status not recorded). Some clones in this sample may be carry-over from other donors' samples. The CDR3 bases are TGTGCCAGCACCGAAGGACAGGGGACCTTAGGCGAGCAGTACTTC. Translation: CASTEGQGTLGEQYF.